This paragraph covers one T cell receptor (beta chain) sequence. The data were obtained in a study of Ad26.COV2.S vaccination and SARS-CoV-2 variants. Treatment indicated: some 19 received Ad26.COV2.S at low or high dose, single or two shots; roughly five received placebo; per-sample allocation not given. Sampling took place 63 days after the first vaccine or placebo injection. An Ad26 vector carrying the Wuhan-strain SARS-CoV-2 spike served as the vaccine. CDR3 length: 15 residues. V was clipped by 1 base and J by 7 bases, with 16 bases between them. The germline CDR1 and CDR2 sequences are LNHNV and YYDKDF (reference sequence). The repertoire was sequenced with immunoSEQ multiplex PCR; TCRdb's copy has only in-frame clones and lacks some. The data show some 480,000 clones, around 88% seen once.

This sequence originates from a person aged 18-60 years who received the Ad26.COV2.S COVID-19 vaccine or a placebo. The rearrangement uses TRBV15 and TRBJ2-5; tentative D call: TRBD1 (5 bases). Sample: peripheral blood, taken in a trial of Ad26.COV2.S vaccine versus placebo. In DNA, the CDR3 is TGTGCCACCAGCAGAGGGACGGCTCTTGGGGCGACCCAGTACTTC. Protein sequence: CATSRGTALGATQYF.